This T cell receptor (beta chain) appears in the sequencing data of a study of T cell responses to AZD1222 COVID-19 vaccine. Concerning this clone: The antigen is undetermined.

The CDR3 runs to 16 residues. V lost 1 base and J 5 bases, leaving 16 bases between the germline ends. CDR1 and CDR2 (germline): SGHVS, FNYEAQ. Repertoires were generated with immunoSEQ multiplex PCR, while TCRdb's copy carries only in-frame clones and drops some. The profile shows about 86,000 clones, 60% to 80% of them singletons. Findings of the study overall: Across the whole spike, CD4 TCRs peaked at regions 160-218 and 743-854. No repertoire was sampled before or during the peak T cell response, only after it.

Sequences were derived from peripheral blood, sampled on day 0 of AZD1222 vaccination. The origin of this receptor is an adult in good health. V is TRBV7-6 and J is TRBJ2-3, with D possibly matching TRBD2 (6 bases). The CDR3 sequence is CASSLVNTGAGDTQYF. CDR3 bases: TGTGCCAGCAGCTTAGTAAATACGGGAGCGGGAGATACGCAGTATTTT.